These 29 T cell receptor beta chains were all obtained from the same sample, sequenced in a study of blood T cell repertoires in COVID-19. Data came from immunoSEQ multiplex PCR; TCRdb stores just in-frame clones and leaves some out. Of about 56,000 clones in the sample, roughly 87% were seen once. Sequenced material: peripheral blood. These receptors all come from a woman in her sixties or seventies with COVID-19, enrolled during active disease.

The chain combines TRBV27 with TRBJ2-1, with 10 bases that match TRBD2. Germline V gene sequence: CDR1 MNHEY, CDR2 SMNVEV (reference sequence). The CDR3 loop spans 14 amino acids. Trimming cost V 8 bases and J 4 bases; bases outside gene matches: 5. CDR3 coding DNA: TGTGCCAGCGGATTAGCGGGGGGATACAATGAGCAGTTCTTC. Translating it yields CASGLAGGYNEQFF.

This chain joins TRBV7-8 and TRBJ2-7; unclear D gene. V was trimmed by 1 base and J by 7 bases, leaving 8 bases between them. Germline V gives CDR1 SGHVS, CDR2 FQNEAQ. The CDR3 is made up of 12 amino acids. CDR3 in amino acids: CASSLGRSEQYF. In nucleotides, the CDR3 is TGTGCCAGCAGCTTAGGTAGGAGTGAGCAGTACTTC. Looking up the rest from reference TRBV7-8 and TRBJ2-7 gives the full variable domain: GAGVSQSPRYKVAKRGQDVALRCDPISGHVSLFWYQQALGQGPEFLTYFQNEAQLDKSGLPSDRFFAERPEGSVSTLKIQRTQQEDSAVYLCASSLGRSEQYFGPGTRLTVT.

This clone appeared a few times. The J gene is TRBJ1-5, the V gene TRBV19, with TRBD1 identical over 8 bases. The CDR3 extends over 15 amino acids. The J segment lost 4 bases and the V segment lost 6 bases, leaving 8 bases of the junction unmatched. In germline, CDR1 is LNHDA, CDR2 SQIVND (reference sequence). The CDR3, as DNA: TGTGCCAGTAGCCCGGGGACAGGCGGAAATCAGCCCCAGCATTTT. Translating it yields CASSPGTGGNQPQHF.

CDR3 amino acids: CASRKPGYHEQFF. CDR3 sequence (DNA): TGTGCCAGCAGAAAACCAGGGTACCATGAGCAGTTCTTC. This sequence joins TRBV28 and TRBJ2-1, with D possibly TRBD1 on 5 matching bases. Germline V gene lookup returns CDR1 MDHEN and CDR2 SYDVKM. The CDR3 spans 13 residues. Trimming removed 6 bases at V and 8 bases at J, with 14 bases between.

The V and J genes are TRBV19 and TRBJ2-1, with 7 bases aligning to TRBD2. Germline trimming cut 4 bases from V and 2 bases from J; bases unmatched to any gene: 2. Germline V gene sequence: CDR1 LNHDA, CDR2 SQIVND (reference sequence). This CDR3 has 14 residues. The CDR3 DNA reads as TGTGCCAGTAGTAGCGGGGGAGCCTACAATGAGCAGTTCTTC. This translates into CASSSGGAYNEQFF.

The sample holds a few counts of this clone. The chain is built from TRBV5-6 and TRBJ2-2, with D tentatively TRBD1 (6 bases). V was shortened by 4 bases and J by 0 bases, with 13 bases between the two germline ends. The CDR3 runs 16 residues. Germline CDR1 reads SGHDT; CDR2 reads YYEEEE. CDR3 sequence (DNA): TGTGCCAGCAGCCCCCTCGGGACATCGAACACCGGGGAGCTGTTTTTT. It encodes CASSPLGTSNTGELFF.

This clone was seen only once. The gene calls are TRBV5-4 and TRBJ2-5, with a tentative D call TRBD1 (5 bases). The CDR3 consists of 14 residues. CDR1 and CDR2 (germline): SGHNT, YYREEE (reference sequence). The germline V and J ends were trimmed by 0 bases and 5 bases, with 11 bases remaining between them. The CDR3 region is CASSLGAGFETQYF. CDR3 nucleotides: TGTGCCAGCAGCTTGGGGGCAGGGTTTGAGACCCAGTACTTC.

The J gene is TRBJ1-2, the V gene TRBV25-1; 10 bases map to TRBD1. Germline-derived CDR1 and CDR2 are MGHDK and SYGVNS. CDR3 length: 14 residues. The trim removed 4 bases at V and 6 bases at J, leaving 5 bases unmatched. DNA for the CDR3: TGTGCCAGCAGTGGGGGGGGACAGGGGAATGGCTACACCTTC. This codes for CASSGGGQGNGYTF.

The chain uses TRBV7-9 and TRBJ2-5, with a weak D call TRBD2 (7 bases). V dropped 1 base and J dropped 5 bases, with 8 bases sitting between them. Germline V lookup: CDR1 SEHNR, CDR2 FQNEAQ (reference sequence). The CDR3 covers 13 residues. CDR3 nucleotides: TGTGCCAGCAGCTTAGGCGGGGGCGAGACCCAGTACTTC. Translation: CASSLGGGETQYF. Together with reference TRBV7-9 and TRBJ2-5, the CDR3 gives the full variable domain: DTGVSQNPRHKITKRGQNVTFRCDPISEHNRLYWYRQTLGQGPEFLTYFQNEAQLEKSRLLSDRFSAERPKGSFSTLEIQRTEQGDSAMYLCASSLGGGETQYFGPGTRLLVL.

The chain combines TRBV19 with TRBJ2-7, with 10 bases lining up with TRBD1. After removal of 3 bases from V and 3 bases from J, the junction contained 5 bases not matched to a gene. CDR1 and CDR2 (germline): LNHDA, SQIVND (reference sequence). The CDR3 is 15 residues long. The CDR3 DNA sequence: TGTGCCAGTAGTATGGGACAGGGGAACGTCTACGAGCAGTACTTC. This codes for CASSMGQGNVYEQYF.

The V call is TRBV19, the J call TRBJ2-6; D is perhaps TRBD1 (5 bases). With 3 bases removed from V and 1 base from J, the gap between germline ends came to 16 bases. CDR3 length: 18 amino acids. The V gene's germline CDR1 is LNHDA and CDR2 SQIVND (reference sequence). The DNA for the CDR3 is TGTGCCAGTAGTATCTCCGCAGGGTGGGTTTCTGGGGCCAACGTCCTGACTTTC. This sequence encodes CASSISAGWVSGANVLTF.

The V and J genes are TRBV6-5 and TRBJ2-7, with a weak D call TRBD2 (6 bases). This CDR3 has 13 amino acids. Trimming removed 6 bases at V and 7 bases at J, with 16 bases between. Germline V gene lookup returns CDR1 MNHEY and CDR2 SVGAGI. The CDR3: CASSPYPEGEQYF. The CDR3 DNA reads TGTGCCAGCAGCCCCTATCCGGAGGGGGAGCAGTACTTC.

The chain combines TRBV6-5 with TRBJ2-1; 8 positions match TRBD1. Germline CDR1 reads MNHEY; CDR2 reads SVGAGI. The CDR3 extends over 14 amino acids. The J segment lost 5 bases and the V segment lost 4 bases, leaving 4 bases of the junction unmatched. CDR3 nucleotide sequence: TGTGCCAGCAGTTGGGACAGGTCTCACAATGAGCAGTTCTTC. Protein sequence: CASSWDRSHNEQFF.

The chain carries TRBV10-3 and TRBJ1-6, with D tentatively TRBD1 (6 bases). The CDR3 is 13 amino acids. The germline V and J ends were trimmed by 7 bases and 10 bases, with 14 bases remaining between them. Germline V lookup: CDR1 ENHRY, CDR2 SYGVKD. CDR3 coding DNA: TGTGCCATCAAGGGGGACACTAACTCACCCCTCCACTTT. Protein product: CAIKGDTNSPLHF.

The CDR3 spells CASSPPGPGTGSRSPLHF. CDR3 nucleotide sequence: TGTGCCAGCTCACCACCAGGCCCCGGGACAGGGTCCCGATCACCCCTCCACTTT. The V and J genes are TRBV18 and TRBJ1-6; 9 bases line up with TRBD1. V gave up 0 bases and J gave up 10 bases; unmatched junction bases: 13. Per germline, CDR1 KGHSH and CDR2 LQKENI. The CDR3 totals 18 residues. The full variable domain, its missing parts supplied by reference TRBV18 and TRBJ1-6, is NAGVMQNPRHLVRRRGQEARLRCSPMKGHSHVYWYRQLPEEGLKFMVYLQKENIIDESGMPKERFSAEFPKEGPSILRIQQVVRGDSAAYFCASSPPGPGTGSRSPLHFGNGTRLTVT.

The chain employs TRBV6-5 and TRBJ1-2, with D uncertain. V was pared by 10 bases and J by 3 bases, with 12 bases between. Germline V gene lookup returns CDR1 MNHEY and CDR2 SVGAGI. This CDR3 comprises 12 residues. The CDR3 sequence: CATDRGHYGYTF. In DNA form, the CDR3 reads TGTGCCACGGACCGAGGGCACTATGGCTACACCTTC.

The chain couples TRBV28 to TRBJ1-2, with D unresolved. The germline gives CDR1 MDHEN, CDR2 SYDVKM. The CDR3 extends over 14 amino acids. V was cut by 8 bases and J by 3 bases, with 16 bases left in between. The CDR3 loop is CASSSGGSYYGYTF. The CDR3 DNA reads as TGTGCCAGCTCCTCCGGAGGGTCCTACTATGGCTACACCTTC.

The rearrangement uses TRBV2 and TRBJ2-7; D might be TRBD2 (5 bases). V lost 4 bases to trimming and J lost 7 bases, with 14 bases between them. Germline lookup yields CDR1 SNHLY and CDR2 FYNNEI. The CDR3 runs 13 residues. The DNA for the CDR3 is TGTGCCAGCAGTGCCCGGGGATATAGGGAGCAGTACTTC. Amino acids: CASSARGYREQYF. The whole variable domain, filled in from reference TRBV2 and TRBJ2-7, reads EPEVTQTPSHQVTQMGQEVILRCVPISNHLYFYWYRQILGQKVEFLVSFYNNEISEKSEIFDDQFSVERPDGSNFTLKIRSTKLEDSAMYFCASSARGYREQYFGPGTRLTVT.

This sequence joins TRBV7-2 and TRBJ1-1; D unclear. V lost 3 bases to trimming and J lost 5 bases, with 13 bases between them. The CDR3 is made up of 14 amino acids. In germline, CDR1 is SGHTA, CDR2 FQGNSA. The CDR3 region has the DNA TGTGCCAGCAGCTTCTCTTACCCGCGAACTGAAGCTTTCTTT. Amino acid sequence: CASSFSYPRTEAFF. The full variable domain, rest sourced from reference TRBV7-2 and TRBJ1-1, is GAGVSQSPSNKVTEKGKDVELRCDPISGHTALYWYRQSLGQGLEFLIYFQGNSAPDKSGLPSDRFSAERTGGSVSTLTIQRTQQEDSAVYLCASSFSYPRTEAFFGQGTRLTVV.

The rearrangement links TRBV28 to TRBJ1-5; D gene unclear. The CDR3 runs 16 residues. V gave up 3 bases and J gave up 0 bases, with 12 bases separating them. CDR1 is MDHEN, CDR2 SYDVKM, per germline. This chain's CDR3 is CASSLLASYSNQPQHF. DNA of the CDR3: TGTGCCAGCAGTTTGTTAGCATCGTATAGCAATCAGCCCCAGCATTTT.

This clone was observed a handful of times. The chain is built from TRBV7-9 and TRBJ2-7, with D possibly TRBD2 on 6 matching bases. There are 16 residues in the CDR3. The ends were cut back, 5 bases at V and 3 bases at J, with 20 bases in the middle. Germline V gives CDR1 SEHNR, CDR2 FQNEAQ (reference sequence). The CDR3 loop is CASSPSAGRLGYEQYF. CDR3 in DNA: TGTGCCAGCAGCCCTAGCGCGGGGAGGCTTGGCTACGAGCAGTACTTC.

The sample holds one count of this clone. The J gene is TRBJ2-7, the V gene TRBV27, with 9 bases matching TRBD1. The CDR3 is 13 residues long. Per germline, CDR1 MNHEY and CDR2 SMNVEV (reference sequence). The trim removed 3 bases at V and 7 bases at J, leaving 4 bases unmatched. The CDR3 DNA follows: TGTGCCAGCAGTTTTGGACAGGGGAGGGAGCAGTACTTC. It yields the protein CASSFGQGREQYF.

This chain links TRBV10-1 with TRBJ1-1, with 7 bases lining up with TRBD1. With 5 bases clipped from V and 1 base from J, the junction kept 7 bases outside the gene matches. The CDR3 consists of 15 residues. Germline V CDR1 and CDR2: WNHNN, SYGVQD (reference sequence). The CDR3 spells CASSHRGQWNTEAFF. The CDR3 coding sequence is TGCGCCAGCAGTCACAGGGGTCAATGGAACACTGAAGCTTTCTTT.

DNA of the CDR3: TGTGCCACCAGTGATTTAGGACTTGAGCAGTACTTC. Amino acids: CATSDLGLEQYF. This chain joins TRBV24-1 and TRBJ2-7, with D tentatively TRBD2 (5 bases). Germline loops: CDR1 KGHDR, CDR2 SFDVKD. Trimming stripped 1 base from V and 7 bases from J, with 7 bases between. The CDR3 totals 12 residues.

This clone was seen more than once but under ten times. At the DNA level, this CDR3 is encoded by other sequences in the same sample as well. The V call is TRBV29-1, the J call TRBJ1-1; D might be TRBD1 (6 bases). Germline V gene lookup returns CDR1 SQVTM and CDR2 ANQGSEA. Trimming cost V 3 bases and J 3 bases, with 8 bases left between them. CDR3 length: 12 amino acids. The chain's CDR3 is CSVDTGYTEAFF. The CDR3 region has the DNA TGCAGCGTTGACACAGGGTACACTGAAGCTTTCTTT.

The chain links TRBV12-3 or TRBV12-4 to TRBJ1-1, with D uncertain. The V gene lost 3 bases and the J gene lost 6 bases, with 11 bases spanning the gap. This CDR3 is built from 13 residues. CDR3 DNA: TGTGCCAGCAGTTTTGCAGGTTCCGCTGAAGCTTTCTTT. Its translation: CASSFAGSAEAFF.

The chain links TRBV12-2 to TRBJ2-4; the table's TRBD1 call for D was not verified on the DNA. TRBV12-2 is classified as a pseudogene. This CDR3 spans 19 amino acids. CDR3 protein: CASRLGLGTGGRGKNIQYF. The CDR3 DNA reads TGTGCAAGTCGCTTAGGTTTGGGGACAGGGGGCCGAGGCAAAAACATTCAGTACTTC.

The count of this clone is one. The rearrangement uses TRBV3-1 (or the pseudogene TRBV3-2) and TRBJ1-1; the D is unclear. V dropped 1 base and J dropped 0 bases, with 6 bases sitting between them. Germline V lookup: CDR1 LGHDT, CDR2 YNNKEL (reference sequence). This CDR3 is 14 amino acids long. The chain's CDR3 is CASSQVPMNTEAFF. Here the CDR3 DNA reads TGTGCCAGCAGCCAAGTCCCTATGAACACTGAAGCTTTCTTT.

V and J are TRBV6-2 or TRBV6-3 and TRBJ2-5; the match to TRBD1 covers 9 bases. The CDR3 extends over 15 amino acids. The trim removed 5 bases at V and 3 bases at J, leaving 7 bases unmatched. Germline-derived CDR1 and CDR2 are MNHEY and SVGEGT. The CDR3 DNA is TGTGCCAGCAGTGGGTCGGGACAGGGAGAAGAGACCCAGTACTTC. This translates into CASSGSGQGEETQYF.